The 13 T cell receptor beta chains below come from one sample, sequenced in a study of blood T cell repertoires in COVID-19. Assay: immunoSEQ multiplex PCR; the TCRdb copy retains only in-frame clones and omits some. The sample holds roughly 190,000 clones; approximately 80% are singletons and the top ten take around 11%. The sequenced material came from PBMCs or T cells enriched from blood (not recorded which). Source of these receptors: a man aged 35-49 years who had recovered from COVID-19.

The J gene is TRBJ1-2, the V gene TRBV15; D is perhaps TRBD1 (6 bases). The CDR3 has 16 residues. Germline CDR1 and CDR2: LNHNV and YYDKDF (reference sequence). V was pared by 3 bases and J by 1 base, with 15 bases between. CDR3 loop: CATSSSWGHYNYGYTF. The CDR3 DNA reads as TGTGCCACCAGCAGCAGTTGGGGACACTATAACTATGGCTACACCTTC.

This clone was observed a handful of times. The CDR3 reads CASSLVPSGTSYNEQFF. CDR3 DNA sequence: TGTGCCAGCAGCTTAGTTCCTAGCGGGACCTCCTACAATGAGCAGTTCTTC. The J gene is TRBJ2-1, the V gene TRBV7-2; TRBD2 matches at 9 bases. The CDR3 totals 17 residues. Germline V gene sequence: CDR1 SGHTA, CDR2 FQGNSA. V shed 1 base and J 0 bases; nucleotides not matched to a gene: 4. Variable domain in full (rest from reference TRBV7-2 and TRBJ2-1): GAGVSQSPSNKVTEKGKDVELRCDPISGHTALYWYRQSLGQGLEFLIYFQGNSAPDKSGLPSDRFSAERTGGSVSTLTIQRTQQEDSAVYLCASSLVPSGTSYNEQFFGPGTRLTVL.

The chain couples TRBV7-9 to TRBJ2-3; perhaps TRBD2 as D (5 bases). V was cut by 3 bases and J by 0 bases, with 7 bases left in between. This CDR3 comprises 14 residues. CDR1 SEHNR and CDR2 FQNEAQ come from the germline V gene (reference sequence). CDR3 amino acids: CASSLDLSTDTQYF. CDR3 sequence (DNA): TGTGCCAGCAGCTTGGACTTGAGCACAGATACGCAGTATTTT.

This clone was seen only once. This chain connects TRBV5-4 to TRBJ2-5; 8 bases are shared with TRBD1. V was pared by 0 bases and J by 5 bases, with 9 bases of the junction left unmatched. The germline gives CDR1 SGHNT, CDR2 YYREEE (reference sequence). The CDR3 totals 16 residues. CDR3 bases: TGTGCCAGCAGCTTGGGATCGCCAGGGGGCGGGGAGACCCAGTACTTC. Amino acid sequence: CASSLGSPGGGETQYF.

J is TRBJ2-1 and V is TRBV3-1 (or the pseudogene TRBV3-2); the match to TRBD2 covers 8 bases. The CDR3 contains 16 residues. Germline V CDR1 and CDR2: LGHDT, YNNKEL (reference sequence). The V gene end was trimmed by 7 bases and the J gene end by 0 bases; junction bases not matched to a gene: 8. DNA of the CDR3: TGTGCCAGCACCCTCGGGAGCGGGAGCTCCTACAATGAGCAGTTCTTC. Translating it yields CASTLGSGSSYNEQFF.

The chain combines TRBV6-5 with TRBJ1-2, with 7 bases fitting TRBD1. CDR3 size: 15 residues. With V trimmed by 5 bases and J by 2 bases, 8 bases remained unmatched. The germline V gene has CDR1 MNHEY and CDR2 SVGAGI. The CDR3, as DNA: TGTGCCAGCAGTACATCAACAGGGGCCAACTATGGCTACACCTTC. Its protein product is CASSTSTGANYGYTF.

The genes are TRBV4-2 and TRBJ2-1; 11 nucleotides match TRBD2. V lost 0 bases to trimming and J lost 15 bases; unmatched junction nucleotides: 10. This CDR3 has 15 amino acids. Germline V CDR1 and CDR2: LGHNA, YNFKEQ. DNA for the CDR3: TGTGCCAGCAGCCAAGAGGCAGTACTAGCGGGAGCCCGGTTCTTC. This gives the protein CASSQEAVLAGARFF.

The genes are TRBV5-4 and TRBJ1-5; TRBD1 aligns across 9 bases. The germline V gene encodes CDR1 SGHNT and CDR2 YYREEE (reference sequence). CDR3 length: 13 residues. Unmatched junction bases numbered 3, after V lost 4 bases and J lost 7 bases. The CDR3 reads CASSPGTGQPQHF. The CDR3 DNA sequence: TGTGCCAGCAGCCCAGGGACAGGGCAGCCCCAGCATTTT.

The CDR3 loop is CASSQGPTGLAGSEQYF. DNA for the CDR3: TGCGCCAGCAGCCAGGGGCCCACGGGACTAGCGGGTTCGGAGCAGTACTTC. The chain uses TRBV4-1 and TRBJ2-7, with 12 bases aligning to TRBD2. The CDR3 consists of 17 residues. CDR1 is MGHRA, CDR2 YSYEKL, per germline. The V segment lost 3 bases and the J segment 7 bases; nucleotides outside the gene matches: 13.

The chain employs TRBV5-1 and TRBJ1-4; 7 bases are shared with TRBD1. This CDR3 comprises 14 residues. Germline V gene sequence: CDR1 SGHRS, CDR2 YFSETQ. V dropped 7 bases and J dropped 7; count of bases not matched to a gene: 10. As DNA, the CDR3 is TGCGCCAGCGCTGCCCCCGGACAGGTTGAAAAACTGTTTTTT. As protein: CASAAPGQVEKLFF.

The chain is built from TRBV9 and TRBJ2-3; D is ambiguous. This CDR3 comprises 14 residues. Germline CDR1 SGDLS, CDR2 YYNGEE. V was pared by 2 bases and J by 6 bases, with 13 bases between. The CDR3 spells CASSVDSVPDTQYF. The CDR3 DNA reads TGTGCCAGCAGCGTCGATAGTGTCCCCGATACGCAGTATTTT.

This clone was observed once. The V call is TRBV4-1, the J call TRBJ2-7; TRBD1 agrees at 7 bases. Trimming at V came to 0 bases and at J to 0 bases, leaving 5 bases not matched to a gene. From germline, CDR1 is MGHRA and CDR2 YSYEKL. The CDR3 is made up of 16 amino acids. The CDR3 DNA reads TGCGCCAGCAGCCAAGATCGTCAGGGGGTCTCCTACGAGCAGTACTTC. Amino acid sequence: CASSQDRQGVSYEQYF.

The chain employs TRBV13 and TRBJ2-1; maybe TRBD2 (5 bases). The CDR3 is 14 amino acids. Germline CDR1 and CDR2: PRHDT and FYEKMQ (reference sequence). The V gene lost 5 bases and the J gene lost 6 bases, with 14 bases spanning the gap. This CDR3 is CASSPRGSPNEQFF. CDR3 DNA: TGTGCCAGCAGCCCCCGGGGTAGCCCCAATGAGCAGTTCTTC.